These 31 T cell receptor beta chains were all obtained from the same sample, sequenced in a study of cytomegalovirus exposure and HLA in healthy donors. Amplification used 60 Vbeta primers and 13 Jbeta primers. Sequencing was performed with immunoSEQ multiplex PCR; in TCRdb, only in-frame clones are kept and a portion is missing. The data show 95,000 to 150,000 clones, roughly 80% seen once. Source material: PBMCs. Receptor source: a man aged 18 to 30 in good health and CMV-seropositive.

This rearrangement joins TRBV7-9 to TRBJ1-2; 7 positions agree with TRBD1. V lost 2 bases and J lost 5; bases outside the gene matches: 5. Looked up from germline, CDR1 is SEHNR and CDR2 is FQNEAQ (reference sequence). The CDR3 has 14 residues. CDR3 bases: TGTGCCAGCAGCTTATCGGGACAGAGATATGGCTACACCTTC. Its translation is CASSLSGQRYGYTF.

This chain links TRBV10-3 with TRBJ2-5, with TRBD1 matching over 10 bases. The V gene's germline CDR1 is ENHRY and CDR2 SYGVKD. The CDR3 is made up of 15 amino acids. J was trimmed by 5 bases and V by 2 bases; bases with no gene match: 5. This CDR3 is CAISERQGAGETQYF. The DNA of the CDR3 is TGTGCCATCAGTGAGAGACAGGGGGCGGGGGAGACCCAGTACTTC.

The chain couples TRBV4-3 to TRBJ2-1; D may be TRBD2 (5 bases). CDR3 length: 17 residues. Germline V gene sequence: CDR1 LGHNA, CDR2 YSLEER. V dropped 0 bases and J dropped 3 bases, with 15 bases sitting between them. Here the CDR3 DNA reads TGCGCCAGCAGCCAAGAAATCGGCGGGTACGACTACAATGAGCAGTTCTTC. This encodes CASSQEIGGYDYNEQFF.

The chain employs TRBV2 and TRBJ2-5; D perhaps matches TRBD2 (5 bases). The germline V gene encodes CDR1 SNHLY and CDR2 FYNNEI. The CDR3 runs to 14 residues. Trimming cost V 4 bases and J 7 bases, with 16 bases left between them. CDR3 in DNA: TGTGCCAGCAGTGTCGGACTCGGAGAACGGACCCAGTACTTC. This sequence encodes CASSVGLGERTQYF.

This clone was observed once. The chain links TRBV6-5 to TRBJ1-1; D remains ambiguous. The CDR3 sequence is 14 residues long. Germline V gene sequence: CDR1 MNHEY, CDR2 SVGAGI. V lost 2 bases to trimming and J lost 3 bases, with 10 bases between them. CDR3 bases: TGTGCCAGCAGTTACGAGGGCACCCACACTGAAGCTTTCTTT. Protein sequence: CASSYEGTHTEAFF.

The chain has TRBV5-1 and TRBJ2-5; 7 bases are shared with TRBD2. V was clipped by 5 bases and J by 5 bases; unmatched bases: 9. The CDR3 runs to 14 residues. The germline V gene has CDR1 SGHRS and CDR2 YFSETQ. The CDR3 loop reads CASSPTQGGETQYF. For the CDR3, the DNA is TGCGCCAGCAGTCCAACTCAGGGAGGGGAGACCCAGTACTTC.

The gene calls are TRBV5-1 and TRBJ2-2; D might be TRBD1 (6 bases). In germline, CDR1 is SGHRS, CDR2 YFSETQ. The V and J ends lost 0 bases and 4 bases respectively, with 10 bases between them. The CDR3 is made up of 15 amino acids. The CDR3 sequence is CASSLAGASTGELFF. CDR3 DNA sequence: TGCGCCAGCAGCTTGGCAGGGGCCTCCACCGGGGAGCTGTTTTTT.

This chain uses TRBV10-3 with TRBJ2-7, with 8 bases that match TRBD1. The V segment lost 10 bases and the J segment 4 bases; nucleotides outside the gene matches: 12. The CDR3 loop spans 14 amino acids. In germline, CDR1 is ENHRY, CDR2 SYGVKD. CDR3: CATASTGAFYEQYF. CDR3 coding DNA: TGTGCCACCGCCTCGACAGGGGCATTTTACGAGCAGTACTTC.

The chain couples TRBV5-1 to TRBJ2-2, with unresolved D. The V gene's germline CDR1 is SGHRS and CDR2 YFSETQ. CDR3 size: 16 residues. Trimming cost V 8 bases and J 4 bases, with 21 bases left between them. The CDR3: CARPHEVPKCTGELFF. The CDR3 DNA is TGCGCCAGACCCCATGAGGTGCCCAAATGCACCGGGGAGCTGTTTTTT.

This chain links TRBV6-5 with TRBJ2-3, with TRBD1 identical over 7 bases. The V segment lost 0 bases and the J segment 3 bases; nucleotides outside the gene matches: 3. Germline loops: CDR1 MNHEY, CDR2 SVGAGI. This CDR3 spans 15 amino acids. The CDR3: CASSYSGQLTDTQYF. CDR3 sequence (DNA): TGTGCCAGCAGTTACTCGGGACAGTTGACAGATACGCAGTATTTT.

This clone was counted many times. The CDR3 region is CASSQETGDFYEQYF. The CDR3 DNA reads as TGCGCCAGCAGCCAAGAGACAGGGGACTTCTACGAGCAGTACTTC. The chain has TRBV4-3 and TRBJ2-7; 8 nucleotides agree with TRBD1. The CDR3 covers 15 residues. Trimming at V came to 0 bases and at J to 3 bases, leaving 4 bases not matched to a gene. Germline values: CDR1 LGHNA, CDR2 YSLEER.

In its sample, this clone was seen once. Here the CDR3 reads CASSTVAEETQYF. Written as DNA, the CDR3 is TGTGCCAGCAGCACCGTAGCGGAAGAGACCCAGTACTTC. The chain carries TRBV6-1 and TRBJ2-5; tentative D call: TRBD2 (6 bases). Germline V lookup: CDR1 MNHNS, CDR2 SASEGT. Trimming shortened V by 6 bases and J by 3 bases, and 11 bases separated the two germline ends. The CDR3 extends over 13 amino acids.

This chain joins TRBV30 and TRBJ1-1, with a weak D call TRBD1 (5 bases). The V end was cut by 6 bases, the J end by 1 base, with 21 bases between. CDR3 size: 16 residues. The germline gives CDR1 GTSNPN, CDR2 SVGIG (reference sequence). In DNA, the CDR3 is TGTGCCTGCTCTAGGACATGGACGGGCGGGAACACTGAAGCTTTCTTT. This codes for CACSRTWTGGNTEAFF.

The genes are TRBV12-5 and TRBJ1-3; 7 bases are a match to TRBD1. Trimming cost V 6 bases and J 0 bases; bases outside gene matches: 5. The germline V gene encodes CDR1 LGHNT and CDR2 FRNRAP. This CDR3 has 15 amino acids. CDR3 region: CASGPSGGSGNTIYF. CDR3 coding DNA: TGTGCTAGTGGGCCGTCAGGGGGCTCTGGAAACACCATATATTTT.

CDR3 sequence (DNA): TGTGCCACCAGCAGAGATCCTCCCTCGCCCCAGCATTTT. It translates to CATSRDPPSPQHF. This rearrangement joins TRBV15 to TRBJ1-5; D remains unclear. Trimming removed 0 bases at V and 9 bases at J, with 9 bases between. CDR3 length: 13 amino acids. Germline lookup yields CDR1 LNHNV and CDR2 YYDKDF (reference sequence).

This clone came up a few times. The V and J genes are TRBV6-5 and TRBJ1-5; D is undetermined. V was clipped by 3 bases and J by 6 bases, with 9 bases between them. Per the germline V gene, CDR1 is MNHEY and CDR2 is SVGAGI. CDR3 length: 13 amino acids. CDR3 coding DNA: TGTGCCAGCAGTTATGGCAGACTTCAGCCCCAGCATTTT. It specifies CASSYGRLQPQHF.

The chain carries TRBV9 and TRBJ2-5; D gene unclear. V shed 4 bases and J shed 3 bases, with 16 bases lying between them. The CDR3 sequence is 15 residues long. Per germline, CDR1 SGDLS and CDR2 YYNGEE. The CDR3 DNA follows: TGTGCCAGCAGCCCTTCAGCAGCGCCTGAAGAGACCCAGTACTTC. This codes for CASSPSAAPEETQYF.

This clone was seen a single time. The chain uses TRBV7-2 and TRBJ2-5; possibly TRBD2 for D (5 bases). The DNA matches TRBJ2-7 better at its end, which makes the J call doubtful. This CDR3 spans 15 amino acids. Germline V gene lookup returns CDR1 SGHTA and CDR2 FQGNSA. The CDR3 region is CASSLARGSSYEQYF. The CDR3 DNA sequence: TGTGCCAGCAGCTTAGCCCGGGGAAGCTCCTACGAGCAGTACTTC.

This chain joins TRBV10-3 and TRBJ2-7, with TRBD1 identical over 9 bases. CDR1 is ENHRY and CDR2 is SYGVKD in the germline V gene. This CDR3 has 15 amino acids. The V and J ends lost 0 bases and 5 bases, in that order; junction bases with no gene match: 5. CDR3 residues: CAISESRTGANEQYF. The CDR3, as DNA: TGTGCCATCAGTGAGTCCCGGACAGGGGCCAACGAGCAGTACTTC.

This clone has just a few counts. V is TRBV4-3 and J is TRBJ1-4, with TRBD1 matching over 9 bases. The CDR3 loop spans 15 amino acids. V shed 3 bases, J shed 8 bases, and the junction held 7 bases outside the gene matches. Germline CDR1 LGHNA, CDR2 YSLEER. The CDR3 spells CASSHRQGVFEKLFF. The CDR3 nucleotides read TGCGCCAGCAGCCACAGACAGGGGGTTTTCGAAAAACTGTTTTTT.

This clone was detected only a few times. V and J are TRBV4-1 and TRBJ1-2, with D tentatively TRBD1 (5 bases). Per germline, CDR1 MGHRA and CDR2 YSYEKL. The V end lost 3 bases, the J end lost 2 bases, and 10 bases lay between the germline ends. The CDR3 contains 14 residues. CDR3 sequence (DNA): TGCGCCAGCAGCCAGATGGGGGGAAACTATGGCTACACCTTC. This gives the protein CASSQMGGNYGYTF.

The gene calls are TRBV4-3 and TRBJ2-5; D is perhaps TRBD2 (5 bases). This CDR3 is 14 amino acids long. Germline V CDR1 and CDR2: LGHNA, YSLEER. V was cut by 0 bases and J by 8 bases, with 13 bases left in between. The CDR3 protein is CASSQDINSGTQYF. Written as DNA, the CDR3 is TGCGCCAGCAGCCAAGATATAAATTCGGGAACCCAGTACTTC.

The gene calls are TRBV11-2 and TRBJ2-7, with D possibly being TRBD1 (6 bases). The V gene's germline CDR1 is SGHAT and CDR2 FQNNGV. This CDR3 contains 17 residues. V was clipped by 6 bases and J by 3 bases, with 24 bases between them. The CDR3 nucleotides are TGTGCCAGCAGTGGGGCAGGGGACAACTACCGGCTCTACGAGCAGTACTTC. Its translation: CASSGAGDNYRLYEQYF.

This clone was detected only once. The V call is TRBV11-1, the J call TRBJ1-1, with D perhaps matching TRBD1 (5 bases). Trimming stripped 5 bases from V and 7 bases from J, with 11 bases between. This CDR3 contains 12 residues. Germline-derived CDR1 and CDR2 are SGHAT and FQDESV (reference sequence). The CDR3 is CASSNPGNEAFF. In DNA form, the CDR3 reads TGTGCCAGCAGCAACCCAGGGAATGAAGCTTTCTTT. Using reference TRBV11-1 and TRBJ1-1 for the parts outside the CDR3, the full variable domain is EAEVAQSPRYKITEKSQAVAFWCDPISGHATLYWYRQILGQGPELLVQFQDESVVDDSQLPKDRFSAERLKGVDSTLKIQPAELGDSAMYLCASSNPGNEAFFGQGTRLTVV.

This clone was found a few times. The genes are TRBV7-8 and TRBJ1-1; 9 nucleotides match TRBD1. The CDR3 sequence is 15 residues long. The germline gives CDR1 SGHVS, CDR2 FQNEAQ. The ends lost 5 bases at V and 0 bases at J; junction bases unmatched: 4. The DNA of the CDR3 is TGTGCCAGCAGCCCACAGGGGGCACTGAACACTGAAGCTTTCTTT. Translating it yields CASSPQGALNTEAFF.

The CDR3 nucleotides read TGTGCCAGTAGTATAGTGGGACAGCTCTATGGCTACACCTTC. This sequence encodes CASSIVGQLYGYTF. V is TRBV19 and J is TRBJ1-2, with 7 bases fitting TRBD1. Per the germline V gene, CDR1 is LNHDA and CDR2 is SQIVND (reference sequence). V was clipped by 1 base and J by 4 bases; unmatched bases: 3. CDR3 length equals 14 residues.

V and J are TRBV27 and TRBJ1-1; 7 bases are shared with TRBD1. Germline values: CDR1 MNHEY, CDR2 SMNVEV (reference sequence). The J segment lost 6 bases and the V segment lost 5 bases, leaving 18 bases of the junction unmatched. This CDR3 spans 17 amino acids. The CDR3 spells CASSNRGFRSGSPEAFF. CDR3 DNA: TGTGCCAGCAGTAACAGGGGTTTTCGGTCGGGTTCGCCTGAAGCTTTCTTT.

The chain has TRBV9 and TRBJ1-5, with a tentative D call TRBD1 (6 bases). V was trimmed by 0 bases and J by 12 bases, leaving 19 bases between them. Germline V gives CDR1 SGDLS, CDR2 YYNGEE. The CDR3 is 15 amino acids. The CDR3 DNA reads as TGTGCCAGCAGCGTAGGCCCGGGCAGGGGACAATACCAGCATTTT. It encodes CASSVGPGRGQYQHF.

The chain carries TRBV11-2 and TRBJ2-7, with 7 positions matching TRBD1. CDR3 length: 14 amino acids. Germline assignment: CDR1 SGHAT and CDR2 FQNNGV. With 7 bases clipped from V and 6 bases from J, the junction kept 12 bases outside the gene matches. The CDR3 spells CASTHRGHTSEQYF. CDR3 sequence (DNA): TGTGCCAGCACTCACAGGGGCCATACCTCCGAGCAGTACTTC.

This sequence joins TRBV6-5 and TRBJ1-6, with D unclear. With 7 bases removed from V and 8 bases from J, the gap between germline ends came to 9 bases. Germline CDR1 and CDR2: MNHEY and SVGAGI. The CDR3 covers 12 residues. The CDR3 DNA sequence: TGTGCCAGCACCAACGGGGATTCACCCCTCCACTTT. Protein product: CASTNGDSPLHF.

The chain joins TRBV5-1 to TRBJ2-1, with 11 bases that match TRBD1. Germline CDR1 reads SGHRS; CDR2 reads YFSETQ. V shed 2 bases and J 6 bases; nucleotides not matched to a gene: 10. The CDR3 is 17 residues long. The CDR3 loop is CASSFQPGQGVFNEQFF. The CDR3 DNA reads as TGCGCCAGCAGCTTCCAACCGGGACAGGGGGTTTTCAATGAGCAGTTCTTC. The whole variable domain, filled in from reference TRBV5-1 and TRBJ2-1, reads KAGVTQTPRYLIKTRGQQVTLSCSPISGHRSVSWYQQTPGQGLQFLFEYFSETQRNKGNFPGRFSGRQFSNSRSEMNVSTLELGDSALYLCASSFQPGQGVFNEQFFGPGTRLTVL.